The next 4 T cell receptor beta chains were all read from a single sample in a study of T-cell reconstitution after alpha-beta-depleted transplantation in children. Preparation of the TCRbeta library used unique molecular identifiers. TCRdb reprocessed the PCR reads with MiXCR, giving one entry per CDR3 protein. This sample has hundreds of thousands of distinct CDR3 sequences, with around 14% found just once. Sequencing used PBMCs, obtained before TCRalphabeta/CD19-depleted stem cell transplant. The receptors shown here come from a girl aged 2-10 years with congenital amegakaryocytic thrombocytopenia, due to receive a stem cell transplant.

This clonotype was detected many times. The chain is built from TRBV5-1 and TRBJ2-7; D is uncertain. Germline V gene data show CDR1 as SGHRS and CDR2 as YFSETQ. The V gene lost 4 bases and the J gene lost 3 bases, with 14 bases spanning the gap. The CDR3 is 14 residues long. The CDR3 bases are TGCGCCAGCAGCCGTGAGGTGGCTAGCTACGAGCAGTACTTC. Its protein product is CASSREVASYEQYF.

This clonotype showed up many times. V and J are TRBV5-1 and TRBJ1-1; D not resolved. V gave up 7 bases and J gave up 0 bases, with 10 bases separating them. The CDR3 sequence is 13 residues long. The germline V gene has CDR1 SGHRS and CDR2 YFSETQ. The CDR3 spells CASRTFMNTEAFF. The CDR3 coding sequence is TGCGCCAGCCGAACCTTCATGAACACTGAAGCTTTCTTT.

This clonotype was detected ten times or more. The CDR3 sequence is CASSSGGFSYEQYF. The CDR3 DNA reads as TGTGCCAGCAGCAGCGGCGGGTTCTCCTACGAGCAGTACTTC. V is TRBV7-2 and J is TRBJ2-7; D is possibly TRBD2 (5 bases). CDR3 length equals 14 residues. Trimming cost V 5 bases and J 0 bases, with 11 bases left between them. Germline V CDR1 and CDR2: SGHTA, FQGNSA.

This clonotype was detected a few times. The chain is built from TRBV5-1 and TRBJ1-4, with 7 nucleotides matching TRBD1. V dropped 4 bases and J dropped 5; count of bases not matched to a gene: 11. This CDR3 comprises 16 residues. Per the germline V gene, CDR1 is SGHRS and CDR2 is YFSETQ. In DNA, the CDR3 is TGCGCCAGCAGCCAACACCCGGGACAGAGAAATGAAAAACTGTTTTTT. This encodes CASSQHPGQRNEKLFF.